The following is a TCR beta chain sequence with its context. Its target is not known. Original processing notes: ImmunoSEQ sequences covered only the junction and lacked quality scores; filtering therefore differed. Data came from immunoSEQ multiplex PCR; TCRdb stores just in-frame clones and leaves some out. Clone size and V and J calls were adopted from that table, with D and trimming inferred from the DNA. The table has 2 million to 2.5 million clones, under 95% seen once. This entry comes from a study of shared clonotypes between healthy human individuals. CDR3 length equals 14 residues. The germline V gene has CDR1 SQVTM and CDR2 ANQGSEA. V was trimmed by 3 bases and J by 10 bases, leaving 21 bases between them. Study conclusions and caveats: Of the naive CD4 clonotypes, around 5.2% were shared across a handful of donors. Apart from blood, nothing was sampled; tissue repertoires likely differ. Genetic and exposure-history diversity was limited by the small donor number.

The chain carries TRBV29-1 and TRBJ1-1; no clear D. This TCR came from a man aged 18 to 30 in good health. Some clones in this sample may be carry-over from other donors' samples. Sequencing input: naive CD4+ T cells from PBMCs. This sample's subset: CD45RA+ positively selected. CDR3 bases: TGCAGCGTTGACCTAATGGGCGCAAGAACGGGAGCTTTCTTT. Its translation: CSVDLMGARTGAFF.